Listed below are T cell receptor beta chains from one sample, sequenced in a study of identical twins. TCRdb used MiXCR to reprocess the 5' RACE reads, holding one entry per CDR3 protein. The sample consists of a few hundred thousand distinct CDR3 sequences, just under 10% of them appearing once. The sample was also reused in another study, on yellow fever vaccine responses in identical twins.

Source material: PBMCs. The source of these receptors is a woman between 18 and 29 years old in good health. Each CDR3 is given with its conserved first and last residue. D genes are given only for firm matches. Size values are once, few and many counts, or a class for expanded clones, and some rows have none.

CDR3 protein: CSATTGSQPQHF
CDR3 DNA: TGCAGTGCTACAACAGGGAGTCAGCCCCAGCATTTT
V gene: TRBV20-1
clone size: few
J gene: TRBJ1-5
D gene: .

CDR3 protein: CASSTGTGLMGGYTF
CDR3 DNA: TGTGCCAGCAGTACCGGGACAGGGCTGATGGGTGGCTACACCTTC
V gene: TRBV27
clone size: many
J gene: TRBJ1-2
D gene: TRBD1

CDR3 protein: CASSPRRWGNRTEAFF
CDR3 DNA: TGCGCCAGCAGCCCCCGGCGCTGGGGGAATCGCACTGAAGCTTTCTTT
V gene: TRBV5-1
clone size: many
J gene: TRBJ1-1
D gene: .

CDR3 protein: CASSLFGQISNQPQHF
CDR3 DNA: TGTGCCAGCAGTTTATTTGGACAGATTAGCAATCAGCCCCAGCATTTT
V gene: TRBV28
clone size: many
J gene: TRBJ1-5
D gene: .

CDR3 protein: CASSQVQGAKNIQYF
CDR3 DNA: TGCGCCAGCAGCCAAGTTCAGGGGGCGAAAAACATTCAGTACTTC
V gene: TRBV4-1
clone size: few
J gene: TRBJ2-4
D gene: TRBD1

CDR3 protein: CASSQGLAGVETQYF
CDR3 DNA: TGTGCCAGCAGCCAGGGACTAGCGGGAGTTGAGACCCAGTACTTC
V gene: TRBV7-2
clone size: many
J gene: TRBJ2-5
D gene: TRBD2

CDR3 protein: CASRGQGMAVEETQYF
CDR3 DNA: TGTGCCAGCAGAGGACAGGGGATGGCGGTAGAAGAGACCCAGTACTTC
V gene: TRBV28
clone size: .
J gene: TRBJ2-5
D gene: TRBD1

CDR3 protein: CASSSGGTGSTKNIQYF
CDR3 DNA: TGCGCCAGCAGCTCAGGGGGGACAGGGAGTACCAAAAACATTCAGTACTTC
V gene: TRBV5-1
clone size: many
J gene: TRBJ2-4
D gene: TRBD1

CDR3 protein: CASSSKGVTGPNEQFF
CDR3 DNA: TGTGCCAGCAGCTCAAAGGGGGTTACAGGGCCCAATGAGCAGTTCTTC
V gene: TRBV7-6
clone size: .
J gene: TRBJ2-1
D gene: .

CDR3 protein: CASSSTVGGRPNEQFF
CDR3 DNA: TGTGCCAGCAGCTCTACGGTGGGAGGGAGGCCCAATGAGCAGTTCTTC
V gene: TRBV5-6
clone size: few
J gene: TRBJ2-1
D gene: TRBD2

CDR3 protein: CASSIRGFYEQYF
CDR3 DNA: TGTGCCAGCAGCATCCGGGGTTTCTACGAGCAGTACTTC
V gene: TRBV7-9
clone size: many
J gene: TRBJ2-7
D gene: .

CDR3 protein: CSAITGGGTEAFF
CDR3 DNA: TGCAGTGCTATCACAGGGGGCGGCACTGAAGCTTTCTTT
V gene: TRBV20-1
clone size: few
J gene: TRBJ1-1
D gene: TRBD1

CDR3 protein: CASSQTRQGGEQYF
CDR3 DNA: TGTGCCAGCAGCCAGACGAGACAGGGAGGCGAGCAGTACTTC
V gene: TRBV3-1
clone size: .
J gene: TRBJ2-7
D gene: .

CDR3 protein: CASSLDWHNEQFF
CDR3 DNA: TGTGCCAGCAGCTTGGACTGGCACAATGAGCAGTTCTTC
V gene: TRBV7-9
clone size: .
J gene: TRBJ2-1
D gene: .

CDR3 protein: CASSLVSLGGTGTGGYEQYF
CDR3 DNA: TGTGCCAGCAGCTTAGTATCTTTAGGGGGGACCGGGACAGGGGGCTACGAGCAGTACTTC
V gene: TRBV11-2
clone size: .
J gene: TRBJ2-7
D gene: TRBD1

CDR3 protein: CSATDTWAGANVLTF
CDR3 DNA: TGCAGTGCTACGGACACTTGGGCTGGGGCCAACGTCCTGACTTTC
V gene: TRBV20-1
clone size: .
J gene: TRBJ2-6
D gene: .

CDR3 protein: CASSLLDRIYEQFF
CDR3 DNA: TGTGCCAGCAGTTTACTAGACCGTATCTATGAGCAGTTCTTC
V gene: TRBV27
clone size: few
J gene: TRBJ2-1
D gene: .

CDR3 protein: CSVDRGPHEQFF
CDR3 DNA: TGCAGCGTCGACCGGGGACCCCATGAGCAGTTCTTC
V gene: TRBV29-1
clone size: few
J gene: TRBJ2-1
D gene: .

CDR3 protein: CASSKFNTQYF
CDR3 DNA: TGTGCCAGCAGTAAATTTAATACGCAGTATTTT
V gene: TRBV27
clone size: .
J gene: TRBJ2-3
D gene: .

CDR3 protein: CASRGVVSGNTIYF
CDR3 DNA: TGTGCCAGCAGGGGGGTCGTCTCTGGAAACACCATATATTTT
V gene: TRBV14
clone size: few
J gene: TRBJ1-3
D gene: .

CDR3 protein: CACPRERGGTDTQYF
CDR3 DNA: TGTGCCTGCCCGAGGGAGCGGGGGGGCACAGATACGCAGTATTTT
V gene: TRBV30
clone size: many
J gene: TRBJ2-3
D gene: TRBD2

CDR3 protein: CASSPVGGRLTEAFF
CDR3 DNA: TGTGCCAGCAGTCCTGTCGGGGGGCGATTGACTGAAGCTTTCTTT
V gene: TRBV12-3/TRBV12-4
clone size: many
J gene: TRBJ1-1
D gene: .

CDR3 protein: CASSLRRERNNEQFF
CDR3 DNA: TGTGCCAGCAGCTTAAGGCGGGAGAGAAACAATGAGCAGTTCTTC
V gene: TRBV5-5
clone size: many
J gene: TRBJ2-1
D gene: TRBD2

CDR3 protein: CASRRDRMGGQYF
CDR3 DNA: TGTGCCAGCAGAAGGGACAGGATGGGGGGGCAGTACTTC
V gene: TRBV2
clone size: .
J gene: TRBJ2-7
D gene: TRBD1

CDR3 protein: CASSMDGSTDTQYF
CDR3 DNA: TGTGCCAGCAGCATGGACGGAAGCACAGATACGCAGTATTTT
V gene: TRBV6-1
clone size: many
J gene: TRBJ2-3
D gene: .

CDR3 protein: CASSPHFGSNNEQFF
CDR3 DNA: TGTGCCAGCAGCCCCCATTTCGGGTCGAACAATGAGCAGTTCTTC
V gene: TRBV11-3
clone size: .
J gene: TRBJ2-1
D gene: .

CDR3 protein: CASSPPRGQGTNYGYTF
CDR3 DNA: TGTGCCAGCAGTCCGCCCCGAGGACAGGGGACTAACTATGGCTACACCTTC
V gene: TRBV12-3/TRBV12-4
clone size: .
J gene: TRBJ1-2
D gene: TRBD1

CDR3 protein: CASSQDDRSTDTQYF
CDR3 DNA: TGTGCCAGCAGCCAAGATGACAGGAGCACAGATACGCAGTATTTT
V gene: TRBV3-1
clone size: many
J gene: TRBJ2-3
D gene: .

CDR3 protein: CASSQPGLAGGLDYEQYF
CDR3 DNA: TGCGCCAGCAGCCAACCGGGACTAGCGGGAGGCCTCGACTACGAGCAGTACTTC
V gene: TRBV4-1
clone size: few
J gene: TRBJ2-7
D gene: TRBD2

CDR3 protein: CASSPGTPGAGELFF
CDR3 DNA: TGTGCCAGCAGCCCCGGGACCCCCGGAGCCGGGGAGCTGTTTTTT
V gene: TRBV7-9
clone size: many
J gene: TRBJ2-2
D gene: .

CDR3 protein: CASTPGNSPLHF
CDR3 DNA: TGTGCCAGCACCCCTGGGAATTCACCCCTCCACTTT
V gene: TRBV12-3/TRBV12-4
clone size: many
J gene: TRBJ1-6
D gene: .

CDR3 protein: CSARDLRRGSETQYF
CDR3 DNA: TGCAGTGCTAGAGATCTGAGGAGGGGGTCAGAGACCCAGTACTTC
V gene: TRBV20-1
clone size: .
J gene: TRBJ2-5
D gene: .

CDR3 protein: CSVDPTGIKETQYF
CDR3 DNA: TGCAGCGTTGATCCTACAGGGATTAAAGAGACCCAGTACTTC
V gene: TRBV29-1
clone size: many
J gene: TRBJ2-5
D gene: .

CDR3 protein: CASSKPGQGADEQYF
CDR3 DNA: TGTGCCAGCAGTAAACCGGGACAGGGGGCTGACGAGCAGTACTTC
V gene: TRBV28
clone size: .
J gene: TRBJ2-7
D gene: TRBD1

CDR3 protein: CASSQQGLNEKLFF
CDR3 DNA: TGCGCCAGCAGCCAACAGGGACTTAATGAAAAACTGTTTTTT
V gene: TRBV4-1
clone size: .
J gene: TRBJ1-4
D gene: .

CDR3 protein: CASSQFLNNEQFF
CDR3 DNA: TGTGCCAGCAGCCAATTCTTAAACAATGAGCAGTTCTTC
V gene: TRBV14
clone size: few
J gene: TRBJ2-1
D gene: .

CDR3 protein: CASSYREVGYEQYF
CDR3 DNA: TGTGCCAGCAGTTATAGGGAGGTTGGATACGAGCAGTACTTC
V gene: TRBV6-5
clone size: .
J gene: TRBJ2-7
D gene: .

CDR3 protein: CASSRTGTSGRLEQFF
CDR3 DNA: TGTGCCAGCAGCCGGACCGGGACTAGCGGGAGGCTGGAGCAGTTCTTC
V gene: TRBV6-2/TRBV6-3
clone size: many
J gene: TRBJ2-1
D gene: TRBD2

CDR3 protein: CSVRLGLAGGRGGELFF
CDR3 DNA: TGCAGCGTACGCCTCGGACTAGCGGGGGGGCGTGGCGGGGAGCTGTTTTTT
V gene: TRBV29-1
clone size: .
J gene: TRBJ2-2
D gene: TRBD2

CDR3 protein: CSVAQSNEKLFF
CDR3 DNA: TGCAGCGTTGCACAGAGTAATGAAAAACTGTTTTTT
V gene: TRBV29-1
clone size: few
J gene: TRBJ1-4
D gene: .

CDR3 protein: CASSFTGREQYF
CDR3 DNA: TGTGCCAGCAGTTTCACAGGGAGGGAGCAGTACTTC
V gene: TRBV6-5
clone size: .
J gene: TRBJ2-7
D gene: .

CDR3 protein: CASSQLTVSYNEQFF
CDR3 DNA: TGTGCCAGCAGCCAATTGACAGTCTCCTACAATGAGCAGTTCTTC
V gene: TRBV7-8
clone size: once
J gene: TRBJ2-1
D gene: .

CDR3 protein: CASSLTVIAGITGELFF
CDR3 DNA: TGTGCCAGCAGCCTCACAGTCATAGCGGGAATTACCGGGGAGCTGTTTTTT
V gene: TRBV7-9
clone size: few
J gene: TRBJ2-2
D gene: TRBD2

CDR3 protein: CASSRWDREETGGREQYF
CDR3 DNA: TGTGCCAGCAGCCGGTGGGACAGGGAAGAGACGGGAGGTCGCGAGCAGTACTTC
V gene: TRBV7-6
clone size: .
J gene: TRBJ2-7
D gene: TRBD1

CDR3 protein: CASSSHGGPLSYEQYF
CDR3 DNA: TGCGCCAGCAGCTCCCACGGGGGTCCCCTCTCCTACGAGCAGTACTTC
V gene: TRBV5-1
clone size: many
J gene: TRBJ2-7
D gene: .

CDR3 protein: CASSFIGIKQGNYGYTF
CDR3 DNA: TGTGCCAGCAGCTTCATCGGGATCAAGCAGGGGAACTATGGCTACACCTTC
V gene: TRBV5-5
clone size: many
J gene: TRBJ1-2
D gene: .

CDR3 protein: CASSLLPLNTGELFF
CDR3 DNA: TGTGCCAGCAGCTTACTACCGCTGAACACCGGGGAGCTGTTTTTT
V gene: TRBV3-1
clone size: many
J gene: TRBJ2-2
D gene: .